One and the same sample provided the 10 T cell receptor beta chains below, sequenced in a study of PD-L1 blockade in urothelial cancer. Method: immunoSEQ multiplex PCR; TCRdb's copy keeps in-frame clones and lacks some. Of 130,000 or so clones listed, about 81% are singletons. Specified time point: pretreatment peripheral blood. Sample: PBMCs, taken around atezolizumab (anti-PD-L1) treatment. These receptors all stem from a man aged 45-65 years with urothelial cancer.

V gene TRBV15 combines with J gene TRBJ2-1; possible D gene TRBD1, 6 bases. Trimming removed 0 bases at V and 0 bases at J, with 12 bases between. This CDR3 comprises 17 residues. Per germline, CDR1 LNHNV and CDR2 YYDKDF (reference sequence). The CDR3 bases are TGTGCCACCAGCAGAGATGTTCCCAGGGGCTCCTACAATGAGCAGTTCTTC. The encoded protein is CATSRDVPRGSYNEQFF.

V usage is TRBV2 and J usage is TRBJ2-2; TRBD2 agrees at 8 bases. Trimming cost V 2 bases and J 6 bases; bases outside gene matches: 5. CDR1 and CDR2 (germline): SNHLY, FYNNEI. The CDR3 runs 15 residues. Here the CDR3 reads CASSETSGSAGELFF. CDR3 in DNA: TGTGCCAGCAGTGAAACCAGCGGGAGCGCCGGGGAGCTGTTTTTT.

This clone occurred a few times. V gene TRBV30 combines with J gene TRBJ1-2; D uncertain. From germline, CDR1 is GTSNPN and CDR2 SVGIG (reference sequence). V was shortened by 2 bases and J by 3 bases, with 13 bases between the two germline ends. The CDR3 covers 14 residues. CDR3 bases: TGTGCCTGGAGTCCCCACCGGGTAGACTATGGCTACACCTTC. Translated, it gives CAWSPHRVDYGYTF.

This chain uses TRBV30 with TRBJ2-7, with a possible D match to TRBD2 (5 bases). Germline CDR1 and CDR2: GTSNPN and SVGIG (reference sequence). The V end lost 2 bases, the J end lost 0 bases, and 11 bases lay between the germline ends. The CDR3 length is 14 residues. The CDR3 nucleotides are TGTGCCTGGAGTCTGGACTCTCTCTCCTACGAGCAGTACTTC. Translation: CAWSLDSLSYEQYF.

CDR3 in DNA: TGTGCCAGCAGTGATGCGACAGGGAAAACGAACGGCTACACCTTC. It is translated as CASSDATGKTNGYTF. The rearrangement joins TRBV2 to TRBJ1-2, with 7 bases matching TRBD1. Germline CDR1 is SNHLY and CDR2 is FYNNEI. V shed 3 bases and J 8 bases; nucleotides not matched to a gene: 12. This CDR3 contains 15 residues.

This rearrangement joins TRBV6-5 to TRBJ2-7; 9 nucleotides align to TRBD2. The CDR3 runs to 15 residues. The J segment lost 1 base and the V segment lost 2 bases, leaving 3 bases of the junction unmatched. The germline gives CDR1 MNHEY, CDR2 SVGAGI. DNA for the CDR3: TGTGCCAGCAGTTACAAAGCGGGGGGTTCCTACGAGCAGTACTTC. Translation gives CASSYKAGGSYEQYF.

The V call is TRBV18, the J call TRBJ2-5; 11 nucleotides agree with TRBD2. Germline CDR1 is KGHSH and CDR2 is LQKENI. There are 16 residues in the CDR3. V lost 4 bases to trimming and J lost 2 bases; unmatched junction nucleotides: 6. In nucleotides, the CDR3 is TGTGCCAGCTCACTTAGAACTAGCGGGGGACAAGAGACCCAGTACTTC. Translated: CASSLRTSGGQETQYF.

DNA for the CDR3: TGTGCCAGCAGGGGAGGGGGGCGTTGGGAGCAGTACTTC. Protein product: CASRGGGRWEQYF. V gene TRBV27 combines with J gene TRBJ2-7; TRBD2 might be the D (7 bases). The V gene lost 6 bases and the J gene lost 7 bases, with 16 bases spanning the gap. The germline gives CDR1 MNHEY, CDR2 SMNVEV (reference sequence). There are 13 residues in the CDR3.

This clone has just one count. This chain joins TRBV5-1 and TRBJ2-7; 7 bases map to TRBD1. The ends lost 4 bases at V and 6 bases at J; junction bases unmatched: 16. The CDR3 consists of 16 residues. From germline, CDR1 is SGHRS and CDR2 YFSETQ. CDR3 region: CASSVQGLDTTTEQYF. As DNA, the CDR3 is TGCGCCAGCAGCGTACAGGGGTTGGATACTACGACCGAGCAGTACTTC.

This clone was seen a few times. The J gene is TRBJ1-2, the V gene TRBV6-5; 9 bases map to TRBD1. J lost 8 bases, V lost 4 bases, and 8 bases had no gene match. CDR3 length equals 14 residues. In germline, CDR1 is MNHEY, CDR2 SVGAGI. This chain's CDR3 is CASSSPDRGAGYTF. DNA of the CDR3: TGTGCCAGCAGTTCCCCGGACAGGGGCGCCGGCTACACCTTC.